The present entry profiles one T cell receptor (beta chain) with its context. The data stem from a study of shared T cell receptors in the human thymus. Some clones are missing from TCRdb's copy, which holds only in-frame ones; the method was immunoSEQ multiplex PCR. The data hold some 640,000 clones, with more than 75% observed a single time. CDR1 and CDR2 from the germline V gene are SGHTA and FQGNSA. The CDR3 sequence is 16 residues long. V was clipped by 1 base and J by 5 bases, with 14 bases between them. These sequences were also reported in another study, on human thymus T cells.

The sequenced sample was thymocytes. The clonotype was recovered from a boy under two years old with a congenital heart defect. The chain joins TRBV7-2 to TRBJ2-2, with D possibly matching TRBD1 (6 bases). This chain's CDR3 is CASSLVIGGPTGELFF. The CDR3 DNA follows: TGTGCCAGCAGCTTAGTAATTGGGGGCCCGACCGGGGAGCTGTTTTTT.